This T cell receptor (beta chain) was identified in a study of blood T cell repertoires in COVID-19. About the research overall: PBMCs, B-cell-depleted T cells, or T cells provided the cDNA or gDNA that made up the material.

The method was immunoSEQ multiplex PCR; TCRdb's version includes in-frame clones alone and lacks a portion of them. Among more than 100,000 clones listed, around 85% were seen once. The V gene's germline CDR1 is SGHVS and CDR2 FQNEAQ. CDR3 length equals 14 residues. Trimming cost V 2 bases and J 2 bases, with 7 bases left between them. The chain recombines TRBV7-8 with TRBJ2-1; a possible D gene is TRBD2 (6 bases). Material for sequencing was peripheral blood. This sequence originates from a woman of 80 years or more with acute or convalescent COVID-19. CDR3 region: CASSLRTTYNEQFF. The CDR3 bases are TGTGCCAGCAGCTTACGGACTACCTACAATGAGCAGTTCTTC.